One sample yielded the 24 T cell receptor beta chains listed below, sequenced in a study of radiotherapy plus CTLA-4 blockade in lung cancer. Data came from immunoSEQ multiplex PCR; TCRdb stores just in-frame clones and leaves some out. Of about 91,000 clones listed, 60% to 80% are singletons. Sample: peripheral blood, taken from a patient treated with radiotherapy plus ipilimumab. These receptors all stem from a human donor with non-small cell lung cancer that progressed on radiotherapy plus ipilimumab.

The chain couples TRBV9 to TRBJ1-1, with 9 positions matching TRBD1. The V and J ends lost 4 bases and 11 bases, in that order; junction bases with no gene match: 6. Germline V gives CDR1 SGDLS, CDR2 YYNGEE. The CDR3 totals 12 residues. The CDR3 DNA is TGTGCCAGCAGCCCCGGGACAGGGCAGGCTTTCTTT. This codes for CASSPGTGQAFF.

The CDR3 DNA is TGTGCCAGTGGGGGGGACAGAAATCAGCCCCAGCATTTT. Protein: CASGGDRNQPQHF. This chain links TRBV19 with TRBJ1-5, with 7 bases that match TRBD1. The CDR3 is 13 amino acids. The trim removed 8 bases at V and 4 bases at J, leaving 5 bases unmatched. Germline-derived CDR1 and CDR2 are LNHDA and SQIVND (reference sequence).

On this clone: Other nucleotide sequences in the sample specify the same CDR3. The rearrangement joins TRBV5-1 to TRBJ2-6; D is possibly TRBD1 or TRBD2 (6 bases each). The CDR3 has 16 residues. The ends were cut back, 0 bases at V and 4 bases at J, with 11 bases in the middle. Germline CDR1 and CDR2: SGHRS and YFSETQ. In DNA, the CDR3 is TGCGCCAGCAGCTTGGGAGGGGGGCTAGGGGCCAACGTCCTGACTTTC. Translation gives CASSLGGGLGANVLTF.

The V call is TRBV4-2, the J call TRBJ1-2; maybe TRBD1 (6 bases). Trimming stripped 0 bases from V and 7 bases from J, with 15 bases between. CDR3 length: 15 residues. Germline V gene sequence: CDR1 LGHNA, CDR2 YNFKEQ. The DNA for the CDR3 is TGTGCCAGCAGCCAAGACAAGGGGGGAGCCTTTGGCTACACCTTC. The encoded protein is CASSQDKGGAFGYTF.

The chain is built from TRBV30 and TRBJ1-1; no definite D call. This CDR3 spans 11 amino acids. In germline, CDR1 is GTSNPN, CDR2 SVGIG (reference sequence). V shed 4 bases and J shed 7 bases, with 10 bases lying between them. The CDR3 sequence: CAWNRALEAFF. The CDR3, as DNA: TGTGCCTGGAACAGAGCCCTTGAAGCTTTCTTT.

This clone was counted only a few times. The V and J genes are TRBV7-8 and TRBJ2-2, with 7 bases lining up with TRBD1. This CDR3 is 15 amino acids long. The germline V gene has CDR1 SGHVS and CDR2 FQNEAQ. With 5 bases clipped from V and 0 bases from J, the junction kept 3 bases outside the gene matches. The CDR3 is CASSPTGSNTGELFF. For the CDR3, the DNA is TGTGCCAGCAGCCCGACAGGGTCGAACACCGGGGAGCTGTTTTTT.

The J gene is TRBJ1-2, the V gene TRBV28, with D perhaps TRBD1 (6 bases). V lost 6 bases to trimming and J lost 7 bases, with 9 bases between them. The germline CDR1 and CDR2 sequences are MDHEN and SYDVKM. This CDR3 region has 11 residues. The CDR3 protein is CASSSGVGYTF. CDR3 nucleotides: TGTGCCAGCAGCTCAGGGGTTGGCTACACCTTC.

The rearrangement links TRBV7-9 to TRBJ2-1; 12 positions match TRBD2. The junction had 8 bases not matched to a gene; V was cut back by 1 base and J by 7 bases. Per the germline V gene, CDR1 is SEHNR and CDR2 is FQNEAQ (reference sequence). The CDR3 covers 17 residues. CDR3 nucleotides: TGTGCCAGCAGCTTAGAAGCTAGCGGGAGGGCGTTAAATGAGCAGTTCTTC. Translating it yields CASSLEASGRALNEQFF. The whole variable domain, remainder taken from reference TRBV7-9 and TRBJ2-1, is DTGVSQNPRHKITKRGQNVTFRCDPISEHNRLYWYRQTLGQGPEFLTYFQNEAQLEKSRLLSDRFSAERPKGSFSTLEIQRTEQGDSAMYLCASSLEASGRALNEQFFGPGTRLTVL.

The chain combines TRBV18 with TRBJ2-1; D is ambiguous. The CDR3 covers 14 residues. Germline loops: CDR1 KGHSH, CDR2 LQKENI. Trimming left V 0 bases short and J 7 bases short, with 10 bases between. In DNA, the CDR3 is TGTGCCAGCTCACCACCCCGGCCCCCAAATGAGCAGTTCTTC. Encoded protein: CASSPPRPPNEQFF.

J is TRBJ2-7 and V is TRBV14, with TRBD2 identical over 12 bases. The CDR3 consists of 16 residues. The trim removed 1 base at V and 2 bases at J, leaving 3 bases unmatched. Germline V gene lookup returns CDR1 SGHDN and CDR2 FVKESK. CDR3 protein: CASSQALAGGAYEQYF. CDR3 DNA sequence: TGTGCCAGCAGCCAAGCGCTAGCGGGAGGGGCCTACGAGCAGTACTTC.

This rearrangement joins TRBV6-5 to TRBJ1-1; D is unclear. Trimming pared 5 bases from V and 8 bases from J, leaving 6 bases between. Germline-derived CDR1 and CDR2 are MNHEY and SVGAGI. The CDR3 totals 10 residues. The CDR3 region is CASSLWEAFF. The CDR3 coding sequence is TGTGCCAGCAGTCTTTGGGAAGCTTTCTTT.

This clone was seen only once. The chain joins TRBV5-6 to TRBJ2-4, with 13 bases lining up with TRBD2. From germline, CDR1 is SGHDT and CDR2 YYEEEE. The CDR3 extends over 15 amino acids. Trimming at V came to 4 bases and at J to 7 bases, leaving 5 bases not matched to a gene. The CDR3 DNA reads TGTGCCAGCAGCCCCGGACTAGCGGGAGAGAACATTCAGTACTTC. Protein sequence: CASSPGLAGENIQYF.

The CDR3 sequence is CASSFQGDGEKLFF. The CDR3 coding sequence is TGTGCCAGCAGCTTTCAGGGAGATGGGGAAAAACTGTTTTTT. The genes are TRBV7-6 and TRBJ1-4, with D possibly TRBD1 on 5 matching bases. The V and J ends lost 3 bases and 8 bases respectively, with 13 bases between them. Germline V gene data show CDR1 as SGHVS and CDR2 as FNYEAQ. CDR3 length: 14 amino acids. Looking up the rest from reference TRBV7-6 and TRBJ1-4 gives the full variable domain: GAGVSQSPRYKVTKRGQDVALRCDPISGHVSLYWYRQALGQGPEFLTYFNYEAQQDKSGLPNDRFSAERPEGSISTLTIQRTEQRDSAMYRCASSFQGDGEKLFFGSGTQLSVL.

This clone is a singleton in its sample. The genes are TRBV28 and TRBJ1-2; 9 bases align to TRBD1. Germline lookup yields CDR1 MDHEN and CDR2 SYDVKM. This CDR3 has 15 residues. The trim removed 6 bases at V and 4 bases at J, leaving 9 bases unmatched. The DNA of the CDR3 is TGTGCCAGCAGCTTAGACAGGGGGGCGATCTATGGCTACACCTTC. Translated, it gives CASSLDRGAIYGYTF.

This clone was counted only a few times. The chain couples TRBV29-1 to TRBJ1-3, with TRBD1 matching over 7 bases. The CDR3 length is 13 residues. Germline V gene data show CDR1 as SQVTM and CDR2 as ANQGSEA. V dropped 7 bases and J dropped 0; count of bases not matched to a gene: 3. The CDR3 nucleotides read TGCAGCGCCAGACAGGGCTCTGGAAACACCATATATTTT. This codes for CSARQGSGNTIYF. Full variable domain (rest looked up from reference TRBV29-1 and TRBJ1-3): SAVISQKPSRDICQRGTSLTIQCQVDSQVTMMFWYRQQPGQSLTLIATANQGSEATYESGFVIDKFPISRPNLTFSTLTVSNMSPEDSSIYLCSARQGSGNTIYFGEGSWLTVV.

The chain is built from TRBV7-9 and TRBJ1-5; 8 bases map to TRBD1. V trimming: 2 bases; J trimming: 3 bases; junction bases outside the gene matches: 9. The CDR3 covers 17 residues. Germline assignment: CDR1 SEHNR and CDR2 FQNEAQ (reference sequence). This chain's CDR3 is CASSLSGGEPTNQPQHF. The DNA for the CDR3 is TGTGCCAGCAGCTTATCAGGGGGCGAACCCACCAATCAGCCCCAGCATTTT.

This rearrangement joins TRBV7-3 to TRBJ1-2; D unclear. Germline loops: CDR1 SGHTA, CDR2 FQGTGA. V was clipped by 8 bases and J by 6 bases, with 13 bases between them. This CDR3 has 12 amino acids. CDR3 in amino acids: CASGDNINGYTF. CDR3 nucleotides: TGTGCCAGCGGAGACAATATCAATGGCTACACCTTC.

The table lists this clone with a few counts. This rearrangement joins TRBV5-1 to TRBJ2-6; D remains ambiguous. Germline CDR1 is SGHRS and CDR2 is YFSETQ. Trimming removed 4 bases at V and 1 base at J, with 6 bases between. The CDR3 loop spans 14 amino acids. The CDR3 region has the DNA TGCGCCAGCAGCGTCAGGTCTGGGGCCAACGTCCTGACTTTC. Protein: CASSVRSGANVLTF. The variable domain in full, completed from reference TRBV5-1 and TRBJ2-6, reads KAGVTQTPRYLIKTRGQQVTLSCSPISGHRSVSWYQQTPGQGLQFLFEYFSETQRNKGNFPGRFSGRQFSNSRSEMNVSTLELGDSALYLCASSVRSGANVLTFGAGSRLTVL.

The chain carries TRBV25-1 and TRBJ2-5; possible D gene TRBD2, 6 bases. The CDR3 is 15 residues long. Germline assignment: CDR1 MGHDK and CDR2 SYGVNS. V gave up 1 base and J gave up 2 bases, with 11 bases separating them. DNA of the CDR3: TGTGCCAGCAGTGAATCGGGGGAGATTCAAGAGACCCAGTACTTC. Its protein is CASSESGEIQETQYF.

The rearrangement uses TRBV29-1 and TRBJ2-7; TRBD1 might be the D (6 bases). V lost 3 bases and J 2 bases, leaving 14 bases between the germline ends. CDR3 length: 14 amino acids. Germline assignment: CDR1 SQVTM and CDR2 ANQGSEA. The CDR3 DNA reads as TGCAGCGTTGAGGATTCAGGGGCAACCTACGAGCAGTACTTC. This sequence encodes CSVEDSGATYEQYF.

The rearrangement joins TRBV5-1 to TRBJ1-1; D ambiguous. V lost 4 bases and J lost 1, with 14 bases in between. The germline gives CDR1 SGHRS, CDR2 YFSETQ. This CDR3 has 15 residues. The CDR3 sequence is CASSGRPGGNTEAFF. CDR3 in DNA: TGCGCCAGCAGCGGGCGCCCCGGTGGGAACACTGAAGCTTTCTTT. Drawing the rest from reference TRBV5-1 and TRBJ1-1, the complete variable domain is KAGVTQTPRYLIKTRGQQVTLSCSPISGHRSVSWYQQTPGQGLQFLFEYFSETQRNKGNFPGRFSGRQFSNSRSEMNVSTLELGDSALYLCASSGRPGGNTEAFFGQGTRLTVV.

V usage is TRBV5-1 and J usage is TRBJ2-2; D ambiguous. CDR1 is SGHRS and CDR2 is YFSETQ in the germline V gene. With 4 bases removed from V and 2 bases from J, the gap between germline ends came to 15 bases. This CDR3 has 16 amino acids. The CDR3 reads CASSPAAVANTGELFF. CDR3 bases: TGCGCCAGCAGCCCCGCGGCGGTCGCCAACACCGGGGAGCTGTTTTTT.

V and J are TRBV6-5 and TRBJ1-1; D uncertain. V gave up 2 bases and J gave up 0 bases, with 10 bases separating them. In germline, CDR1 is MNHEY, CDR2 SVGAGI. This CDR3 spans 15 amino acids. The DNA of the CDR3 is TGTGCCAGCAGTTACGAGGTGGCGATGAACACTGAAGCTTTCTTT. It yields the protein CASSYEVAMNTEAFF.

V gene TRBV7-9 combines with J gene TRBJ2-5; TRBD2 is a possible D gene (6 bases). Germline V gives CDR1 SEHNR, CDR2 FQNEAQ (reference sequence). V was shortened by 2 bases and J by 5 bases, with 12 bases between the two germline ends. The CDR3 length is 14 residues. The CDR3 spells CASSLFEGRETQYF. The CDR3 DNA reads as TGTGCCAGCAGCTTATTCGAGGGGAGGGAGACCCAGTACTTC.